This T cell receptor (beta chain) derives from a study of T cell clonotyping in hematopoietic cell transplantation. General observations from the study: Graft donor and pretransplant recipient Inverse Simpson Index values predicted broader posttransplant TCR diversity.

The CDR3 is 11 residues long. Trimming shortened V by 3 bases and J by 8 bases, and 8 bases separated the two germline ends. CDR1 is SGDLS and CDR2 is YYNGEE in the germline V gene. TCRdb keeps only in-frame clones here, not all; method: immunoSEQ multiplex PCR. The sample has several thousand clones; 95% to 98% are singletons. As to this clone: Its target is not known.

Time point here: recipient sample about 28 days before transplant, after cytoreduction. Samples: about 28 days before transplant, then days 30, 100 and 180 after. The TCR was taken from a man aged 65-85 years with acute myeloid leukemia. Some clones in this sample may be carry-over from other donors' samples. V gene TRBV9 combines with J gene TRBJ1-2; D remains ambiguous. Specimen: peripheral blood mononuclear cells, collected before stem cell transplant. The CDR3 region is CASSATQGYTF. The CDR3 DNA is TGTGCCAGCAGCGCGACCCAAGGCTACACCTTC.